This T cell receptor (beta chain) was documented in a study of blood T cell repertoires in COVID-19. On the study more broadly: Both acute and convalescent COVID-19 samples were obtained from the United States, Italy and Spain.

Trimming removed 4 bases at V and 5 bases at J, with 15 bases between. This CDR3 has 15 amino acids. Germline V CDR1 and CDR2: MDHEN, SYDVKM. Generated by immunoSEQ multiplex PCR, the TCRdb table keeps only in-frame clones and is missing some. The sample shows about 440,000 clones, roughly 87% of them seen only once. The sample taken for sequencing was PBMCs or T cells enriched from blood (not recorded which). The chain carries TRBV28 and TRBJ1-5, with TRBD1 as a possible D gene (5 bases). This TCR was recovered from a woman under 30 with acute COVID-19. The CDR3 sequence: CASSSPGLGDQPQHF. DNA for the CDR3: TGTGCCAGCAGTTCCCCAGGGCTAGGGGATCAGCCCCAGCATTTT.